A single sample is the source of the 3 T cell receptor beta chains below, sequenced in a study of CD8+ T cells in alopecia areata. RNA, once extracted, was reverse transcribed into cDNA for use as the sequencing template. The assay was immunoSEQ multiplex PCR, and TCRdb's table has in-frame clones only and misses some. The data contain some 190,000 clones, about half of them singletons. The treatment was: oral pan-JAK inhibitor, 5-10 mg twice daily. The specimen comprised CD8+ T cells sorted from blood, sampled at week 52, from a patient treated with tofacitinib. The receptors stem from a human donor with alopecia areata.

The rearrangement links TRBV27 to TRBJ2-7; 7 positions agree with TRBD1. The CDR3 consists of 15 residues. V shed 6 bases and J 3 bases; nucleotides not matched to a gene: 11. Germline CDR1 and CDR2: MNHEY and SMNVEV (reference sequence). The CDR3 nucleotides are TGTGCCAGCAGCCCGAACATGGGACAGTACTACGAGCAGTACTTC. Translated: CASSPNMGQYYEQYF.

The chain carries TRBV11-2 and TRBJ2-3; D ambiguous. This CDR3 spans 15 amino acids. Germline V gives CDR1 SGHAT, CDR2 FQNNGV. With 1 base removed from V and 2 bases from J, the gap between germline ends came to 10 bases. The DNA for the CDR3 is TGTGCCAGCAGCTTAGTTTCCGAGACCACAGATACGCAGTATTTT. It codes for CASSLVSETTDTQYF. Looking up the rest from reference TRBV11-2 and TRBJ2-3 gives the full variable domain: EAGVAQSPRYKIIEKRQSVAFWCNPISGHATLYWYQQILGQGPKLLIQFQNNGVVDDSQLPKDRFSAERLKGVDSTLKIQPAKLEDSAVYLCASSLVSETTDTQYFGPGTRLTVL.

On this clone: One junction end disagrees with the germline gene, perhaps due to a read error. The chain joins TRBV7-2 to TRBJ1-4, with 10 bases matching TRBD1. The CDR3 has 16 amino acids. Germline CDR1 SGHTA, CDR2 FQGNSA. CDR3 region: CASSPGPGTGAEKLFF. The CDR3 DNA follows: TGCGCCAGCAGCCCCGGCCCCGGGACAGGGGCTGAAAAACTGTTTTTT.